What follows are 14 T cell receptor beta chains derived from one specimen sequenced in a study of blood T cell repertoires in COVID-19. Clones were sequenced by immunoSEQ multiplex PCR, and TCRdb holds only the in-frame ones, with some missing. The top ten hold 1.5% to 2% of the sample, which has around 140,000 clones, 70% to 90% seen once. Sequences were obtained from peripheral blood. The receptors here all came from a man aged 65-85 years with acute or convalescent COVID-19.

The rearrangement joins TRBV28 to TRBJ2-7; D gene uncertain. Germline loops: CDR1 MDHEN, CDR2 SYDVKM. This CDR3 has 14 amino acids. Trimming removed 5 bases from V and 2 bases from J, with 13 bases in between. The CDR3: CASSPAGETYEQYF. For the CDR3, the DNA is TGTGCCAGCAGTCCCGCAGGTGAAACCTACGAGCAGTACTTC.

This clone was observed a handful of times. The genes are TRBV18 and TRBJ1-2; D gene uncertain. Germline V gene lookup returns CDR1 KGHSH and CDR2 LQKENI. V lost 10 bases, J lost 4 bases, and 13 bases lay in between. This CDR3 spans 12 amino acids. The CDR3 sequence is CATELPGYGYTF. In DNA form, the CDR3 reads TGTGCCACTGAATTGCCGGGCTATGGCTACACCTTC.

The rearrangement links TRBV7-9 to TRBJ1-2, with no clear D. The V gene's germline CDR1 is SEHNR and CDR2 FQNEAQ (reference sequence). V lost 0 bases and J lost 4, with 15 bases in between. The CDR3 spans 16 residues. This CDR3 reads CASSLAGTPSTYGYTF. The CDR3 region has the DNA TGTGCCAGCAGCTTAGCCGGTACTCCCTCTACCTATGGCTACACCTTC.

V is TRBV18 and J is TRBJ2-3; 7 bases agree with TRBD1. Trimming at V came to 5 bases and at J to 4 bases, leaving 6 bases not matched to a gene. CDR1 and CDR2 (germline): KGHSH, LQKENI. CDR3 length: 14 amino acids. The chain's CDR3 is CASSTTGSSDTQYF. CDR3 sequence (DNA): TGTGCCAGCTCAACGACAGGGAGTTCAGATACGCAGTATTTT.

This rearrangement joins TRBV14 to TRBJ2-2, with TRBD1 identical over 11 bases. The CDR3 is 16 residues long. The trim removed 5 bases at V and 5 bases at J, leaving 7 bases unmatched. The V gene's germline CDR1 is SGHDN and CDR2 FVKESK. The CDR3 nucleotides read TGTGCCAGCAGCGCCCGGGACAGGGGGGAAACCGGGGAGCTGTTTTTT. This sequence encodes CASSARDRGETGELFF.

This sequence joins TRBV2 and TRBJ1-1; tentatively, D is TRBD1 (5 bases). Trimming pared 4 bases from V and 0 bases from J, leaving 15 bases between. CDR3 length: 16 residues. Germline loops: CDR1 SNHLY, CDR2 FYNNEI. As DNA, the CDR3 is TGTGCCAGCAGTGCAGAACAGGTTTTTATGAACACTGAAGCTTTCTTT. Its translation is CASSAEQVFMNTEAFF.

The chain is built from TRBV5-1 and TRBJ1-4, with a tentative D call TRBD1 (6 bases). The CDR3 has 15 amino acids. Trimming removed 1 base from V and 5 bases from J, with 12 bases in between. Germline lookup yields CDR1 SGHRS and CDR2 YFSETQ. CDR3 loop: CASSLLGQSNEKLFF. The CDR3 nucleotides are TGCGCCAGCAGCTTGCTAGGACAGTCGAATGAAAAACTGTTTTTT.

This clone was counted only a few times. The chain recombines TRBV7-3 with TRBJ2-2; maybe TRBD2 (6 bases). Germline values: CDR1 SGHTA, CDR2 FQGTGA. V lost 5 bases and J 4 bases, leaving 8 bases between the germline ends. This CDR3 comprises 13 residues. CDR3 in amino acids: CASSVGSTGELFF. Here the CDR3 DNA reads TGTGCCAGCAGCGTCGGGAGCACCGGGGAGCTGTTTTTT. Full variable domain (rest looked up from reference TRBV7-3 and TRBJ2-2): GAGVSQTPSNKVTEKGKYVELRCDPISGHTALYWYRQSLGQGPEFLIYFQGTGAADDSGLPNDRFFAVRPEGSVSTLKIQRTERGDSAVYLCASSVGSTGELFFGEGSRLTVL.

The V gene is TRBV7-2, the J gene TRBJ1-5; TRBD1 matches 7 bases. Germline V gene sequence: CDR1 SGHTA, CDR2 FQGNSA. The CDR3 has 16 residues. V trimming: 2 bases; J trimming: 6 bases; junction bases outside the gene matches: 10. The CDR3 region has the DNA TGTGCCAGCAGCTTAAGCGACAGGGTGTTTGCTCAGCCCCAGCATTTT. This encodes CASSLSDRVFAQPQHF.

The V call is TRBV6-7, the J call TRBJ2-4; maybe TRBD1 (5 bases). TRBV6-7 qualifies as an ORF whose function is uncertain. CDR3 length equals 16 residues. The V end was cut by 4 bases, the J end by 0 bases, with 13 bases between. CDR3 amino acids: CASSSGWILAKNIQYF. Here the CDR3 DNA reads TGTGCCAGCAGTTCAGGGTGGATCCTAGCCAAAAACATTCAGTACTTC.

This rearrangement joins TRBV3-1 (or the pseudogene TRBV3-2) to TRBJ1-3, with TRBD1 matching 8 bases. CDR1 is LGHDT and CDR2 is YNNKEL in the germline V gene (reference sequence). V lost 5 bases, J lost 4 bases, and 4 bases stayed unmatched. The CDR3 consists of 14 residues. CDR3 sequence: CASSSRDRGNTIYF. DNA of the CDR3: TGTGCCAGCAGCTCACGGGACAGGGGAAACACCATATATTTT.

The genes are TRBV4-1 and TRBJ1-3, with D possibly being TRBD1 (5 bases). The CDR3 spans 16 residues. Germline loops: CDR1 MGHRA, CDR2 YSYEKL. Trimming stripped 0 bases from V and 7 bases from J, with 16 bases between. The CDR3 bases are TGCGCCAGCAGCCAAGAAAACGCGGCAGGGAGGAACACCATATATTTT. It is translated as CASSQENAAGRNTIYF.

The V call is TRBV7-9, the J call TRBJ2-7; 10 bases are a match to TRBD1. The CDR3 has 15 amino acids. Germline CDR1 is SEHNR and CDR2 is FQNEAQ (reference sequence). V lost 4 bases and J lost 4; bases outside the gene matches: 7. In DNA, the CDR3 is TGTGCCAGCAGCTACGGACAGGGGGAGGGGTACGAGCAGTACTTC. This codes for CASSYGQGEGYEQYF. Full variable domain (remainder filled in from reference TRBV7-9 and TRBJ2-7): DTGVSQNPRHKITKRGQNVTFRCDPISEHNRLYWYRQTLGQGPEFLTYFQNEAQLEKSRLLSDRFSAERPKGSFSTLEIQRTEQGDSAMYLCASSYGQGEGYEQYFGPGTRLTVT.

The rearrangement joins TRBV2 to TRBJ2-7; tentatively, D is TRBD1 (5 bases). Per germline, CDR1 SNHLY and CDR2 FYNNEI. V was trimmed by 7 bases and J by 0 bases, leaving 16 bases between them. This CDR3 is built from 15 residues. This CDR3 reads CASTLTVTNSYEQYF. The CDR3 DNA is TGTGCCAGCACCTTGACAGTGACGAACTCCTACGAGCAGTACTTC.